This T cell receptor beta chain was observed in a study of beta chain features in type 1 diabetes (dated by TCRdb to 2016 to 2019). General notes on the study: No differences in mean age, gender distribution, total cell number or subset yield were found between patients and healthy donors. A total of under 120,000,000 sorted cells were examined across all samples, and RNA yield correlated strongly with the number of cells per subset. In the study, TCRB repertoires of sorted circulating CD4+ T cell subsets from recently diagnosed type 1 diabetes patients were compared with those of matched healthy donors. Regulatory and stem cell-like memory subsets were obtained from only 8 patients and about eight healthy donors, while naive and central memory subsets were obtained from all 28 donors.

From each donor, a single peripheral blood sample of about 120 mL on average was drawn into heparinised tubes. A BD FACSAria II was used to sort naive, central memory, regulatory and stem cell-like memory CD4+ T cells with a panel that included CD45RO, CCR7, CD25, CD127, CD95 and CD27. A purity above 98% was achieved for all sorted populations. PBMCs were isolated immediately by Lymphoprep density gradient centrifugation and stained directly without culture. To minimize batch effects, samples were stained and sorted in pairs, one healthy donor with one patient per experiment. The entire isolated RNA was reverse transcribed using the High Capacity cDNA Reverse Transcription Kit, and thus expressed TCRB transcripts were sequenced. Deep immunoSEQ sequencing was performed on naive, central memory and regulatory T cell samples, with an average of roughly 3.3 million total reads per sample. Sorted cells were lysed in RLT buffer and RNA was extracted with DNase-treated RNeasy Micro or Mini kits, depending on cell number. Each cell subset was processed separately to prevent cross-contamination, with patient and healthy donor samples processed together. TCRB sequences were amplified from cDNA with the immunoSEQ multiplex PCR, producing 87-bp fragments spanning the CDR3 region. The amplicons were sequenced using the Illumina HiSeq platform. The original pipeline was this. PCR bias was computationally corrected using synthetic template baselines, reads within Hamming distance 2 were collapsed, and singletons that could not be merged were discarded. Reads were aligned against IMGT to assign V, D and J genes, CDR3 length and insertions or deletions at six rearrangement sites. Within each subset, clonotype counts were normalized to sorted cell number, and only after that were true diversity and Gini coefficients computed with the tcR R package. Repertoire sharing was quantified using the overlap coefficient calculated on TCRB nucleotide sequences. As a proxy for the pre-selection repertoire, out-of-frame TCRB sequences from naive cells were analyzed. As stored in TCRdb, this immuneACCESS dataset retains in-frame rearrangements with V and J assigned. A fraction of the clones does not appear; measured against another copy, unresolved V genes explain less than half of the discrepancy, and the remainder lacks a known reason. D and trimming were read from the DNA, whereas the V and J calls and clone size are those reported in that table. The sample has hundreds of thousands of clones on record, over 10% of them singletons. The ten biggest clones cover 0.022% of the sample.

General study outcomes and caveats: Naive, central memory and regulatory TCRB repertoires appeared to be more alike among patients than among healthy donors. In all four CD4+ subsets, TCRB CDR3 length was moderately but significantly shorter in type 1 diabetes patients. Because the HLA sub-analyses included only small numbers of individuals, any influence of HLA type on TCRB rearrangement was left unresolved. PCR might favor shorter templates, but patient and control samples were amplified and corrected together, so any skew would affect both groups equally. Fewer insertions and more nucleotide deletions at VDJ recombination sites were observed in patients with type 1 diabetes, implying thymic rearrangement abnormalities. Sequencing cDNA rather than genomic DNA could over-represent highly expressing activated cells, although activation and CD3 levels did not differ between groups.

As concerns this clone: Its antigen is still unknown. No much larger clone exists at a distance of one base, and base qualities are not known.

The CDR3 sequence holds 14 residues, the cysteine and phenylalanine included. The sequence is cut down to CDR3 DNA, 42 bases in frame from base 1. The CDR1 and CDR2 encoded by the germline V gene are SNHLY and FYNNEI. V drops 5 bases and J drops 2 bases, leaving 12 bases in between. The chain is made from TRBV2 and TRBJ1-2; 5 matching bases give a weak D call of TRBD1. The clonotype comes from a man in his late teens or twenties with type 1 diabetes. The source material was naive CD4+ T cells from blood. The cell subset or site label corresponds to: true naive CD4+ T cells. The CDR3 reads as follows: CASSPQVTNYGYTF. Here is the DNA: TGTGCCAGCAGTCCACAGGTGACCAACTATGGCTACACCTTC.